This TCR beta chain was sequenced during a study of blood T cell repertoires in COVID-19. Across the study: In each case, the material was cDNA or gDNA derived from T cells, B-cell-depleted T cells, or PBMCs.

CDR3 length: 14 residues. V lost 4 bases and J lost 0; bases outside the gene matches: 1. Germline CDR1 reads LGHNT; CDR2 reads FRNRAP. TCRdb keeps only in-frame clones here, not all; method: immunoSEQ multiplex PCR. Among 170,000 or so clones listed, approximately 86% were seen once. Sequencing was carried out using peripheral blood. This chain joins TRBV12-5 and TRBJ1-1; 8 bases align to TRBD1. This sequence originates from a man aged 60 to 75 with COVID-19, enrolled during active disease. Here the CDR3 DNA reads TGTGCTAGTGGTTCACAGGGGGTGAACACTGAAGCTTTCTTT. This translates into CASGSQGVNTEAFF.